This TCR beta chain was profiled in a study of radiation and T cells in renal cell carcinoma. This clone was found a few times. The time point: blood 2 weeks post-SBRT. Described treatment: 15 Gy SBRT to primary tumor, nephrectomy 4 weeks later. The protocol was immunoSEQ multiplex PCR, while the TCRdb copy is restricted to in-frame clones and leaves out a portion. This sample has around 86,000 clones, with approximately 86% found just once. The CDR3 spans 14 residues. V was trimmed by 7 bases and J by 0 bases, leaving 12 bases between them. CDR1 and CDR2 from the germline V gene are WSHSY and SAAADI. The origin of this receptor is a woman in her forties or fifties with renal cell carcinoma. The material sequenced was blood, taken from a patient whose treatment included radiotherapy and nephrectomy. The chain has TRBV10-2 and TRBJ1-1; D is ambiguous. The CDR3 sequence is CASKRREMNTEAFF. In DNA form, the CDR3 reads TGCGCCAGCAAAAGGAGGGAGATGAACACTGAAGCTTTCTTT.